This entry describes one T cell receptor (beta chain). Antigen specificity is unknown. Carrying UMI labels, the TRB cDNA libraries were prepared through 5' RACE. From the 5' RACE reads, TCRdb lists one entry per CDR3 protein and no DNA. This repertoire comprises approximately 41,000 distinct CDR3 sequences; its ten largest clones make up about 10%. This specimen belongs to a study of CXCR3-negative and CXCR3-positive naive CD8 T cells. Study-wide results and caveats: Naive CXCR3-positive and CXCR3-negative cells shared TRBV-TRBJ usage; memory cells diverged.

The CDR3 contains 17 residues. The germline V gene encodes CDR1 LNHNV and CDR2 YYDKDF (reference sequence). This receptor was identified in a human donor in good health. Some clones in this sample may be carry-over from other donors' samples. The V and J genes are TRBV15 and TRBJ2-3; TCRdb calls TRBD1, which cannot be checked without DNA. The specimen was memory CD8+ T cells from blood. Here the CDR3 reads CATSRDFVGQDTDTQYF.